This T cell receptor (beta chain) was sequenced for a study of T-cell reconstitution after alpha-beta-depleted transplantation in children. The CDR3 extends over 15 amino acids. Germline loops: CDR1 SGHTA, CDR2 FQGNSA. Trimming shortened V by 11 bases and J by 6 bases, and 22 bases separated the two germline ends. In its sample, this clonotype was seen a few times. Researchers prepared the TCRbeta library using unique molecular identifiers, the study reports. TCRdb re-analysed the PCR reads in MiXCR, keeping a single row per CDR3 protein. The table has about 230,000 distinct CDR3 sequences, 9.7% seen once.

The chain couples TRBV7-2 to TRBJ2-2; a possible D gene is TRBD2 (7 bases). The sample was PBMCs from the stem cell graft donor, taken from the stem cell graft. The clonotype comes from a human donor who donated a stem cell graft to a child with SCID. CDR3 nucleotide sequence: TGTGCCGGACAGATAGGTGGGGGGGTTCCCGGGGAGCTGTTTTTT. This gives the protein CAGQIGGGVPGELFF. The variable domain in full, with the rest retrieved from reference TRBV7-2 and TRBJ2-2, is GAGVSQSPSNKVTEKGKDVELRCDPISGHTALYWYRQSLGQGLEFLIYFQGNSAPDKSGLPSDRFSAERTGGSVSTLTIQRTQQEDSAVYLCAGQIGGGVPGELFFGEGSRLTVL.